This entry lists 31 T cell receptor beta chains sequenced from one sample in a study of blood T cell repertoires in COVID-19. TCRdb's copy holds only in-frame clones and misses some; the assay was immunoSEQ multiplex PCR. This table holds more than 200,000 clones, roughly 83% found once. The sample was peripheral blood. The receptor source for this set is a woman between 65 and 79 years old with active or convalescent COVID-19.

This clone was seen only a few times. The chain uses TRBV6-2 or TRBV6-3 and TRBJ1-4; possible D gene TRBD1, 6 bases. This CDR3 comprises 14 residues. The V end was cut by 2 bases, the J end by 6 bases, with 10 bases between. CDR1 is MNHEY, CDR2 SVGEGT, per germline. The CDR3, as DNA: TGTGCCAGCAGTTACGGGCAGGGGTATGAAAAACTGTTTTTT. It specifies CASSYGQGYEKLFF.

CDR3 in amino acids: CASRQSGGAGDTQYF. CDR3 in DNA: TGTGCCAGCAGACAAAGCGGGGGGGCGGGGGATACGCAGTATTTT. The chain uses TRBV6-6 and TRBJ2-3; TRBD2 aligns across 10 bases. Unmatched junction bases numbered 9, after V lost 6 bases and J lost 6 bases. The CDR3 has 15 amino acids. CDR1 is MNHNY and CDR2 is SVGAGI in the germline V gene (reference sequence).

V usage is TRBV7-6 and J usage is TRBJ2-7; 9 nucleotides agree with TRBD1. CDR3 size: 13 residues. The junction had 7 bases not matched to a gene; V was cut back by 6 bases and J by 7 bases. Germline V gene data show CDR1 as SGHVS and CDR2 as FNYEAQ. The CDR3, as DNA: TGTGCCAGCAGTTACACAGGGGGCCGGGAGCAGTACTTC. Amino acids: CASSYTGGREQYF.

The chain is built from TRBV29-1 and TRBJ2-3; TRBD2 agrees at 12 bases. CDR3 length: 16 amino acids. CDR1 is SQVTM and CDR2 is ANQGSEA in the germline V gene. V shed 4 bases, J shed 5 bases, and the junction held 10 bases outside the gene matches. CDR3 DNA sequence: TGCAGCGTTGGCGGGCTAGCGGGGGGGCCGGGAGATACGCAGTATTTT. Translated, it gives CSVGGLAGGPGDTQYF.

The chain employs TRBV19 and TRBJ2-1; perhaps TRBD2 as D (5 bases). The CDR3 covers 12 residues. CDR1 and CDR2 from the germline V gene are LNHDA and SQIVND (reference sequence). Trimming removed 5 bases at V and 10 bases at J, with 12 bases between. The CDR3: CASSAPPGEQFF. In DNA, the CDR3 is TGTGCCAGTAGTGCCCCTCCGGGGGAGCAGTTCTTC.

The DNA of the CDR3 is TGTGCCAGCAGCCCCTTAGCGGAGTACAATGAGCAGTTCTTC. This encodes CASSPLAEYNEQFF. The chain has TRBV7-9 and TRBJ2-1, with D perhaps matching TRBD2 (6 bases). Germline V lookup: CDR1 SEHNR, CDR2 FQNEAQ (reference sequence). The V gene lost 5 bases and the J gene lost 4 bases, with 12 bases spanning the gap. This CDR3 comprises 14 residues.

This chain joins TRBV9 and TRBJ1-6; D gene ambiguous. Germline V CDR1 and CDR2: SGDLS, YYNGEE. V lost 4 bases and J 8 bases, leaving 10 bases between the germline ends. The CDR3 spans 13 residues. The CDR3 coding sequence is TGTGCCAGCAGCCCCGGGTGGGATTCACCCCTCCACTTT. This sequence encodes CASSPGWDSPLHF. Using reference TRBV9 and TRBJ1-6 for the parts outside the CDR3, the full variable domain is DSGVTQTPKHLITATGQRVTLRCSPRSGDLSVYWYQQSLDQGLQFLIQYYNGEERAKGNILERFSAQQFPDLHSELNLSSLELGDSALYFCASSPGWDSPLHFGNGTRLTVT.

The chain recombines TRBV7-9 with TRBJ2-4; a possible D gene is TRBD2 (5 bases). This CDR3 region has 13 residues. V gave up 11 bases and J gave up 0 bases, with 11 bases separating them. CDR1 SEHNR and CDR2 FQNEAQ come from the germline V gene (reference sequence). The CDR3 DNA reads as TGTGCCGTCGAAGGACTAGCCAAAAACATTCAGTACTTC. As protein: CAVEGLAKNIQYF.

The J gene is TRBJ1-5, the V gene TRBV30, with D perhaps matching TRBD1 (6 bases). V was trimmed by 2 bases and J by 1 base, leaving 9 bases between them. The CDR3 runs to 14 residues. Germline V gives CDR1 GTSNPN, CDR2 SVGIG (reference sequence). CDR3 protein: CAWSMGHSNQPQHF. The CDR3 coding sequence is TGTGCCTGGAGTATGGGACACAGCAATCAGCCCCAGCATTTT.

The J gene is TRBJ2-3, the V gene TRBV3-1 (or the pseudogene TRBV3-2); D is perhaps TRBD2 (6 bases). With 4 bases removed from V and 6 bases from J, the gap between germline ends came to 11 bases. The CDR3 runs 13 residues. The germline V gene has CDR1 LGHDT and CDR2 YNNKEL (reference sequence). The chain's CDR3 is CASSLSAGDTQYF. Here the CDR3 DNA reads TGTGCCAGCAGCCTCAGCGCGGGGGATACGCAGTATTTT.

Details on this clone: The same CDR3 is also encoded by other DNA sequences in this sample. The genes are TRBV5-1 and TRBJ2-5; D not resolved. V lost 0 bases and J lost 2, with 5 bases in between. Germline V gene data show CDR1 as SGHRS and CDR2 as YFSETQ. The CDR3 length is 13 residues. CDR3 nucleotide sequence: TGCGCCAGCAGCTTGGGCGGTCAAGAGACCCAGTACTTC. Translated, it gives CASSLGGQETQYF.

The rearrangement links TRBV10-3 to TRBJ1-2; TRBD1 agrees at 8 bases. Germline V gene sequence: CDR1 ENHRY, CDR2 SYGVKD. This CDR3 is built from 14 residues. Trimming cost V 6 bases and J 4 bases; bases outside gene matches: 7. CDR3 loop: CAISLGQGGYGYTF. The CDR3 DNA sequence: TGTGCCATCAGCCTAGGACAGGGCGGCTATGGCTACACCTTC.

For the CDR3, the DNA is TGTGCCTGGAGCCTCGGGTCTGATTTGTTTTTT. Protein sequence: CAWSLGSDLFF. This chain links TRBV30 with TRBJ1-4; unclear D gene. Germline CDR1 is GTSNPN and CDR2 is SVGIG (reference sequence). The CDR3 sequence is 11 residues long. V gave up 3 bases and J gave up 15 bases, with 14 bases separating them.

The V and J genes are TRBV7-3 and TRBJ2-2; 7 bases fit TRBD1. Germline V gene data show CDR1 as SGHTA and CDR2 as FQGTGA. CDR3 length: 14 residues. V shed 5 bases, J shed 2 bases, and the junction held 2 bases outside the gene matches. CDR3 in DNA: TGTGCCAGCAGCCGACAGGGTAACACCGGGGAGCTGTTTTTT. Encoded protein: CASSRQGNTGELFF.

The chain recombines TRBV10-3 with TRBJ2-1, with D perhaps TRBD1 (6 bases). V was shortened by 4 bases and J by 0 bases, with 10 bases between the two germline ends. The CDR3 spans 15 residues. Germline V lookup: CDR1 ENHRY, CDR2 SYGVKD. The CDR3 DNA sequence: TGTGCCATCAGTGGTCAGGGGTTCTCCTACAATGAGCAGTTCTTC. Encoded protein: CAISGQGFSYNEQFF.

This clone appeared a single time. In nucleotides, the CDR3 is TGTGCCAGCTCACCACCGCGGTTCGTCGAAAAACTGTTTTTT. Its protein product is CASSPPRFVEKLFF. The rearrangement joins TRBV18 to TRBJ1-4, with D hard to call. Trimming cost V 0 bases and J 8 bases, with 10 bases left between them. Germline values: CDR1 KGHSH, CDR2 LQKENI. This CDR3 is built from 14 residues.

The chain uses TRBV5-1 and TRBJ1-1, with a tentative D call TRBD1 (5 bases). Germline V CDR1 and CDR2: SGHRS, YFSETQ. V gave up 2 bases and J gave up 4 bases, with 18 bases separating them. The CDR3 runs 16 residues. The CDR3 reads CASSFTGGVSGTEAFF. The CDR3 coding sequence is TGCGCCAGCAGCTTTACTGGGGGGGTGAGTGGCACTGAAGCTTTCTTT.

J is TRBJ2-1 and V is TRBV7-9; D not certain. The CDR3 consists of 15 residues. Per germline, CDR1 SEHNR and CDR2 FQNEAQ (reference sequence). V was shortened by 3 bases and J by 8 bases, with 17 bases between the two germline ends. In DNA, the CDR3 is TGTGCCAGCAGCTTCGTTGGGCCGGTCTCGGATGAGCAGTTCTTC. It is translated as CASSFVGPVSDEQFF.

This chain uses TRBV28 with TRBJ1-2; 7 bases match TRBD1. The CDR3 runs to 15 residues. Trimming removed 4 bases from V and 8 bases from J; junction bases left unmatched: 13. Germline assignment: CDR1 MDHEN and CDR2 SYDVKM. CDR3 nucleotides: TGTGCCAGCAGTTCGGTACCCGGGGCAGGGGGAGGCTACACCTTC. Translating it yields CASSSVPGAGGGYTF.

The CDR3 nucleotides are TGTGCCAGCAGTCCCCACGGGACAAGTTATTCACCCCTCCACTTT. Protein product: CASSPHGTSYSPLHF. The chain recombines TRBV27 with TRBJ1-6; TRBD1 might be the D (6 bases). V shed 5 bases and J shed 8 bases, with 16 bases lying between them. Germline V CDR1 and CDR2: MNHEY, SMNVEV (reference sequence). CDR3 size: 15 residues.

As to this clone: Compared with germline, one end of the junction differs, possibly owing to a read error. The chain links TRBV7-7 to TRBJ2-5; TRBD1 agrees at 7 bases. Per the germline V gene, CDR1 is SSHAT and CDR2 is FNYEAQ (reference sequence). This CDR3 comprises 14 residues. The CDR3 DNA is TGTGCTAGCAGCGCCAACAGGGGACAAGAGACCCAGTACTTC. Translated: CASSANRGQETQYF. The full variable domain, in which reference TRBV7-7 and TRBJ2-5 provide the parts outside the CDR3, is GAGVSQSPRYKVTKRGQDVTLRCDPISSHATLYWYQQALGQGPEFLTYFNYEAQPDKSGLPSDRFSAERPEGSISTLTIQRTEQRDSAMYRCASSANRGQETQYFGPGTRLLVL.

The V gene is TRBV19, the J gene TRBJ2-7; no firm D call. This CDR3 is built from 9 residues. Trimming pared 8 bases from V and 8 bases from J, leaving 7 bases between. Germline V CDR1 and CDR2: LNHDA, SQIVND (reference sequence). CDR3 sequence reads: CASELQQYF. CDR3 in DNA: TGTGCCAGTGAGTTGCAGCAGTACTTC.

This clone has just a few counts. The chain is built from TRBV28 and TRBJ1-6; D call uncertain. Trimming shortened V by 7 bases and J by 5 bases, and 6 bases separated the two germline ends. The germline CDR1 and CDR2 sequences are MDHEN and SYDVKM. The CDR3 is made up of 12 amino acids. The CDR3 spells CASTYNNSPLHF. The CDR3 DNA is TGTGCCAGCACCTATAATAATTCACCCCTCCACTTT.

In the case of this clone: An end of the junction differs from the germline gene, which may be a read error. This CDR3 reads CASGGPTLGW. CDR3 nucleotide sequence: TGTGCTAGTGGTGGCCCCACATTGGGCTGG. The chain joins TRBV12-5 to TRBJ1-1; no reliable D call. The CDR3 totals 10 residues. Per germline, CDR1 LGHNT and CDR2 FRNRAP.

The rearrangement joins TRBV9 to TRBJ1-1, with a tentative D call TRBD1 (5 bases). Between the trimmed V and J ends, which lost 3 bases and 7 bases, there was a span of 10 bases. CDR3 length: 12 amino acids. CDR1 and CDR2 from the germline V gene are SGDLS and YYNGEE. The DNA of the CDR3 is TGTGCCAGCAGCGCCGGGGGGGTTGAAGCTTTCTTT. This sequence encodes CASSAGGVEAFF. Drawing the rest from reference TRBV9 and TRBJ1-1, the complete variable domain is DSGVTQTPKHLITATGQRVTLRCSPRSGDLSVYWYQQSLDQGLQFLIQYYNGEERAKGNILERFSAQQFPDLHSELNLSSLELGDSALYFCASSAGGVEAFFGQGTRLTVV.

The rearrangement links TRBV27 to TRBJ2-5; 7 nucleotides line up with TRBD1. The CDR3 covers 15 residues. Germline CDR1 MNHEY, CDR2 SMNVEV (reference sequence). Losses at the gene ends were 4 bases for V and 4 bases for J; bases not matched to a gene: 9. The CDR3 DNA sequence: TGTGCCAGCAGTTATGGGACAGACGGTAGAGAGACCCAGTACTTC. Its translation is CASSYGTDGRETQYF.

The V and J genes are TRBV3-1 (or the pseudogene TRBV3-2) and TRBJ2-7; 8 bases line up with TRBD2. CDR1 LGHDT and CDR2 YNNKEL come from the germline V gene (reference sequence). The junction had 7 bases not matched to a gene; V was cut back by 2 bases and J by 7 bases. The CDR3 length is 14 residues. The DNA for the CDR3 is TGTGCCAGCAGCCAAAGCGGGAGCGGGGTAGAGCAGTACTTC. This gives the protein CASSQSGSGVEQYF.

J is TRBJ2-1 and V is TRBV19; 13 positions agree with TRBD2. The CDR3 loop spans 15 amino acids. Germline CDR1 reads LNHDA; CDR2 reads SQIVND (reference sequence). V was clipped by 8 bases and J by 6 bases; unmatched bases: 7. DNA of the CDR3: TGTGCCAGTCAGCGGACTAGCGGGAGTGGCAATGAGCAGTTCTTC. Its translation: CASQRTSGSGNEQFF.

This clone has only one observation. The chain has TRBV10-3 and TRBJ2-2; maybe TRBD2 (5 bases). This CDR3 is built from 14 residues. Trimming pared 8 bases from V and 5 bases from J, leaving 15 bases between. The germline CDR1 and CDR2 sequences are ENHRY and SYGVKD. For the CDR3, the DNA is TGTGCCATCGGAGGTCTAGAGAATACCGGGGAGCTGTTTTTT. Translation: CAIGGLENTGELFF.

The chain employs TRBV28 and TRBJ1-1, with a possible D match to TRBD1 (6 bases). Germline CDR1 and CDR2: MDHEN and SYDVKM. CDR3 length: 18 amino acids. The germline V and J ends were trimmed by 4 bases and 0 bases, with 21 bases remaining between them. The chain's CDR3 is CASSSRAGGSGMNTEAFF. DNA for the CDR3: TGTGCCAGCAGTTCCAGAGCGGGGGGCAGCGGGATGAACACTGAAGCTTTCTTT.

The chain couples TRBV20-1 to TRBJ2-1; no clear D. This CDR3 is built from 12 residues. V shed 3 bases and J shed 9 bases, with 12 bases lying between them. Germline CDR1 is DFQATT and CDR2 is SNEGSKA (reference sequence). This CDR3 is CSASSLPAEQFF. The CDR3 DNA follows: TGCAGTGCTAGTTCTCTACCTGCTGAGCAGTTCTTC.